The source of this T cell receptor beta chain is a study of blood T cell repertoires in COVID-19. Study-wide background: Acute and convalescent COVID-19 specimens originated in the United States, Italy and Spain.

Germline CDR1 reads GTSNPN; CDR2 reads SVGIG (reference sequence). CDR3 length: 13 residues. Trimming removed 5 bases from V and 10 bases from J, with 15 bases in between. In the original workflow: Nucleated cell counts were estimated from reference gene primer amplification. Sequencing was performed with immunoSEQ multiplex PCR; in TCRdb, only in-frame clones are kept and a portion is missing. V and J calls and clone size come straight from that table; D and trimming were deduced from the DNA. The data contain over 150,000 clones, roughly nine tenths of them singletons. This TCR was recovered from an older man with active or convalescent COVID-19. The specimen was peripheral blood. The chain employs TRBV30 and TRBJ1-6, with a possible D match to TRBD1 (5 bases). CDR3 amino acids: CAWADGTVSPLHF. In nucleotides, the CDR3 is TGTGCCTGGGCCGACGGGACTGTCTCACCCCTCCACTTT.